These 28 T cell receptor beta chains were all obtained from the same sample, sequenced in a study of blood T cell repertoires in COVID-19. The data were produced by immunoSEQ multiplex PCR, yet TCRdb's version contains in-frame clones alone and is incomplete. Counted here are about 180,000 clones, more than 85% occurring once; the ten biggest clones make up 2.5% to 3.5%. Sequenced material: peripheral blood. Receptors were obtained from a young woman with active or convalescent COVID-19.

This chain links TRBV6-5 with TRBJ1-6, with 11 bases fitting TRBD1. The CDR3 consists of 15 residues. J was trimmed by 10 bases and V by 5 bases; bases with no gene match: 7. Germline lookup yields CDR1 MNHEY and CDR2 SVGAGI. The CDR3 DNA is TGTGCCAGCAGTCACGGGACAGGGGGAAGCTCACCCCTCCACTTT. It codes for CASSHGTGGSSPLHF.

This clone was recorded once. The chain employs TRBV30 and TRBJ1-5; D call uncertain. The CDR3 consists of 13 residues. Germline values: CDR1 GTSNPN, CDR2 SVGIG (reference sequence). V was pared by 3 bases and J by 8 bases, with 14 bases between. As DNA, the CDR3 is TGTGCCTGGAGCGCCTCCGAGGGTAAGCCCCAGCATTTT. Translated: CAWSASEGKPQHF.

In DNA form, the CDR3 reads TGTGCTAGTGGTTTGAGCCCCAACCGACAGGGCGCAGGGATGTTTAACACCTTC. Translating gives CASGLSPNRQGAGMFNTF. V is TRBV12-5 and J is TRBJ1-2; 7 nucleotides match TRBD1. Germline lookup yields CDR1 LGHNT and CDR2 FRNRAP. V gave up 2 bases and J gave up 12 bases; unmatched junction bases: 24. CDR3 length: 18 amino acids.

The chain combines TRBV3-1 (or the pseudogene TRBV3-2) with TRBJ2-2, with D perhaps matching TRBD2 (6 bases). Germline V gene sequence: CDR1 LGHDT, CDR2 YNNKEL (reference sequence). This CDR3 spans 16 amino acids. Trimming removed 3 bases from V and 5 bases from J, with 16 bases in between. DNA of the CDR3: TGTGCCAGCAGCCACCCCCAGGCAGGGAGGACCGGGGAGCTGTTTTTT. It encodes CASSHPQAGRTGELFF.

This rearrangement joins TRBV5-6 to TRBJ2-2; 8 bases are a match to TRBD1. This CDR3 spans 16 amino acids. With V trimmed by 4 bases and J by 1 base, 6 bases remained unmatched. CDR1 and CDR2 from the germline V gene are SGHDT and YYEEEE. CDR3 DNA: TGTGCCAGCAGCCTACCCGGGACAGGGAACACCGGGGAGCTGTTTTTT. It encodes CASSLPGTGNTGELFF.

The genes are TRBV7-2 and TRBJ1-5; no definite D call. V was pared by 1 base and J by 3 bases, with 10 bases between. Looked up from germline, CDR1 is SGHTA and CDR2 is FQGNSA. The CDR3 loop spans 15 amino acids. Here the CDR3 reads CASSLGLQPNQPQHF. Here the CDR3 DNA reads TGTGCCAGCAGCTTAGGGCTACAGCCCAATCAGCCCCAGCATTTT.

This clone was seen a single time. The gene calls are TRBV6-4 and TRBJ1-5; D remains ambiguous. The CDR3 has 13 residues. V lost 3 bases, J lost 5 bases, and 8 bases lay in between. Germline values: CDR1 MRHNA, CDR2 SNTAGT. CDR3 in DNA: TGTGCCAGCAGTGAGTGGGGAGATCAGCCCCAGCATTTT. Translating it yields CASSEWGDQPQHF.

The chain recombines TRBV6-5 with TRBJ2-1, with D possibly TRBD2 on 6 matching bases. CDR3 size: 15 residues. Germline V gene lookup returns CDR1 MNHEY and CDR2 SVGAGI. V was pared by 6 bases and J by 10 bases, with 22 bases between. The CDR3 is CASRPQGGRGREQFF. The CDR3 DNA reads as TGTGCCAGCAGACCTCAGGGAGGACGGGGACGGGAGCAGTTCTTC.

The V gene is TRBV7-9, the J gene TRBJ1-5, with D possibly matching TRBD1 (5 bases). Between the trimmed V and J ends, which lost 3 bases and 3 bases, there was a span of 9 bases. CDR1 SEHNR and CDR2 FQNEAQ come from the germline V gene (reference sequence). The CDR3 spans 14 residues. The CDR3 loop is CASSFGGDNQPQHF. The DNA for the CDR3 is TGTGCCAGCAGCTTCGGGGGGGACAATCAGCCCCAGCATTTT.

This chain joins TRBV11-2 and TRBJ2-1; the match to TRBD2 covers 8 bases. Germline trimming cut 0 bases from V and 4 bases from J; bases unmatched to any gene: 5. The germline CDR1 and CDR2 sequences are SGHAT and FQNNGV. This CDR3 has 16 residues. The CDR3 protein is CASSLEGAGVYNEQFF. CDR3 nucleotides: TGTGCCAGCAGCTTAGAAGGAGCGGGAGTGTACAATGAGCAGTTCTTC.

The chain uses TRBV6-5 and TRBJ1-1; 10 bases are shared with TRBD1. The CDR3 contains 14 residues. Germline-derived CDR1 and CDR2 are MNHEY and SVGAGI. V was clipped by 2 bases and J by 5 bases; unmatched bases: 2. This chain's CDR3 is CASSYEGQGTEAFF. For the CDR3, the DNA is TGTGCCAGCAGTTACGAGGGACAGGGGACTGAAGCTTTCTTT.

This clone has only one observation. This rearrangement joins TRBV5-1 to TRBJ2-6, with D possibly being TRBD1 (6 bases). The germline CDR1 and CDR2 sequences are SGHRS and YFSETQ. This CDR3 has 16 residues. V was pared by 2 bases and J by 3 bases, with 12 bases between. In nucleotides, the CDR3 is TGCGCCAGCAGCTTAGACCCAGGGGTTGGGGCCAACGTCCTGACTTTC. Translated: CASSLDPGVGANVLTF.

In nucleotides, the CDR3 is TGCGCCAGCAGCCAAGATCCCGGGGGCATTCAGTACTTC. Residues: CASSQDPGGIQYF. The rearrangement joins TRBV4-1 to TRBJ2-4; D might be TRBD2 (6 bases). CDR3 length: 13 amino acids. Trimming took 0 bases from V and 9 from J, leaving 9 bases between them. Germline CDR1 MGHRA, CDR2 YSYEKL.

This clone occurred once. J is TRBJ2-2 and V is TRBV6-1; no clear D. V lost 2 bases, J lost 4 bases, and 5 bases lay in between. CDR1 MNHNS and CDR2 SASEGT come from the germline V gene. CDR3 length: 13 residues. CDR3 sequence (DNA): TGTGCCAGCAGTGAACTCGTCACCGGGGAGCTGTTTTTT. This sequence encodes CASSELVTGELFF.

The rearrangement links TRBV6-2 or TRBV6-3 to TRBJ1-1, with TRBD1 matching 10 bases. The CDR3 spans 15 residues. V lost 5 bases and J lost 4; bases outside the gene matches: 7. CDR1 and CDR2 (germline): MNHEY, SVGEGT. CDR3 in DNA: TGTGCCAGCAGTAGACAGGGGGCATATGGCACTGAAGCTTTCTTT. This sequence encodes CASSRQGAYGTEAFF.

This clone is a singleton in its sample. This chain uses TRBV5-4 with TRBJ2-2; no clear D. The germline V and J ends were trimmed by 0 bases and 3 bases, with 9 bases remaining between them. The CDR3 covers 15 residues. Germline CDR1 is SGHNT and CDR2 is YYREEE (reference sequence). The CDR3 region is CASSLVLVDTGELFF. DNA for the CDR3: TGTGCCAGCAGCTTGGTACTCGTAGACACCGGGGAGCTGTTTTTT.

The CDR3 is CASRERTSGGTDTQYF. DNA of the CDR3: TGTGCCAGCAGAGAGCGGACTAGTGGCGGCACAGATACGCAGTATTTT. The chain carries TRBV2 and TRBJ2-3; 7 bases line up with TRBD2. V was pared by 6 bases and J by 1 base, with 10 bases of the junction left unmatched. The CDR3 contains 16 residues. CDR1 and CDR2 (germline): SNHLY, FYNNEI.

V is TRBV6-5 and J is TRBJ2-7; D remains ambiguous. The V end lost 0 bases, the J end lost 4 bases, and 7 bases lay between the germline ends. CDR1 and CDR2 from the germline V gene are MNHEY and SVGAGI. There are 13 residues in the CDR3. CDR3 DNA sequence: TGTGCCAGCAGTTACTCGGGCACATACGAGCAGTACTTC. As protein: CASSYSGTYEQYF.

The sample holds one count of this clone. The rearrangement uses TRBV7-6 and TRBJ2-7; 9 bases map to TRBD1. This CDR3 has 13 residues. With V trimmed by 3 bases and J by 4 bases, 1 base remained unmatched. The germline V gene encodes CDR1 SGHVS and CDR2 FNYEAQ. The CDR3 DNA reads as TGTGCCAGCAGCTTCGGGACAGGGTACGAGCAGTACTTC. It encodes CASSFGTGYEQYF.

The CDR3: CASAIDYEQYF. DNA of the CDR3: TGTGCTAGTGCTATAGACTACGAGCAGTACTTC. The J gene is TRBJ2-7, the V gene TRBV12-5; unclear D gene. The V gene lost 7 bases and the J gene lost 3 bases, with 7 bases spanning the gap. This CDR3 contains 11 residues. The germline CDR1 and CDR2 sequences are LGHNT and FRNRAP.

The V gene is TRBV6-5, the J gene TRBJ1-1, with a weak D call TRBD1 (5 bases). This CDR3 has 14 amino acids. Germline V CDR1 and CDR2: MNHEY, SVGAGI. V lost 2 bases to trimming and J lost 2 bases, with 9 bases between them. CDR3: CASSYQGSNTEAFF. CDR3 DNA sequence: TGTGCCAGCAGTTACCAGGGAAGCAACACTGAAGCTTTCTTT.

The V gene is TRBV19, the J gene TRBJ2-7; 9 bases align to TRBD1. J gave up 2 bases and V 5 bases, and 4 bases lay outside the gene matches. The CDR3 length is 14 residues. The V gene's germline CDR1 is LNHDA and CDR2 SQIVND (reference sequence). CDR3 sequence (DNA): TGTGCCAGTAGTCTAGGGACAGGGCCCTACGAGCAGTACTTC. Translated, it gives CASSLGTGPYEQYF.

The CDR3 sequence is CASSLMSDGLFYGYTF. The CDR3 DNA follows: TGTGCCAGCAGCTTAATGTCGGACGGACTATTCTATGGCTACACCTTC. The V and J genes are TRBV13 and TRBJ1-2; D is unclear. Trimming stripped 2 bases from V and 4 bases from J, with 17 bases between. CDR1 PRHDT and CDR2 FYEKMQ come from the germline V gene (reference sequence). This CDR3 contains 16 residues.

The gene calls are TRBV5-1 and TRBJ2-7; D is possibly TRBD1 (5 bases). Germline V gene lookup returns CDR1 SGHRS and CDR2 YFSETQ. V was pared by 1 base and J by 0 bases, with 11 bases between. This CDR3 is 15 amino acids long. The CDR3 DNA reads TGCGCCAGCAGCTTGTCAACAGGTAGCTCCTACGAGCAGTACTTC. It codes for CASSLSTGSSYEQYF.

In the case of this clone: At one of its ends the junction is not consistent with the germline gene, which may arise from a read error. The chain has TRBV20-1 and TRBJ1-1; 8 bases match TRBD1. Germline V gene sequence: CDR1 DFQATT, CDR2 SNEGSKA (reference sequence). The CDR3 loop spans 11 amino acids. The DNA of the CDR3 is TGCAGTGCTAGTTTCAGGACAGGGATCTTATTT. Protein: CSASFRTGILF.

The chain combines TRBV7-9 with TRBJ1-4; 10 bases fit TRBD1. The length of the CDR3 is 15 residues. The V gene end was trimmed by 4 bases and the J gene end by 5 bases; junction bases not matched to a gene: 4. Germline-derived CDR1 and CDR2 are SEHNR and FQNEAQ (reference sequence). The CDR3 DNA is TGTGCCAGCAGCTCAGGACAGGGGGGAAATGAAAAACTGTTTTTT. It translates to CASSSGQGGNEKLFF.

The chain employs TRBV19 and TRBJ1-1; possible D gene TRBD1, 5 bases. There are 13 residues in the CDR3. The germline V gene has CDR1 LNHDA and CDR2 SQIVND (reference sequence). The V and J ends lost 4 bases and 4 bases respectively, with 10 bases between them. This CDR3 is CASSTQGITEAFF. CDR3 coding DNA: TGTGCCAGTAGTACTCAGGGTATCACTGAAGCTTTCTTT.

CDR3 amino acids: CASSPSVNNSPLHF. CDR3 sequence (DNA): TGTGCCAGCTCACCATCGGTTAATAATTCACCCCTCCACTTT. The rearrangement links TRBV18 to TRBJ1-6; no definite D call. The germline gives CDR1 KGHSH, CDR2 LQKENI. The CDR3 length is 14 residues. Trimming cost V 2 bases and J 5 bases, with 7 bases left between them.